The 18 T cell receptor beta chains reported below all come from one sample, sequenced in a study of blood T cell repertoires in COVID-19. The data were produced by immunoSEQ multiplex PCR, yet TCRdb's version contains in-frame clones alone and is incomplete. The sample includes some 420,000 clones, 80% to 90% of them seen just once. The specimen sequenced was PBMCs or T cells enriched from blood (not recorded which). The receptors here all came from a man aged 25-40 years who had recovered from COVID-19.

The chain combines TRBV10-3 with TRBJ2-2; possibly TRBD1 for D (6 bases). Germline CDR1 and CDR2: ENHRY and SYGVKD. The V end was cut by 10 bases, the J end by 1 base, with 13 bases between. The CDR3 is 14 residues long. The CDR3 spells CATLPGQNTGELFF. The CDR3 DNA sequence: TGTGCCACGCTCCCGGGACAGAACACCGGGGAGCTGTTTTTT.

This rearrangement joins TRBV7-9 to TRBJ1-1, with D unclear. Trimming shortened V by 2 bases and J by 1 base, and 5 bases separated the two germline ends. Germline CDR1 SEHNR, CDR2 FQNEAQ (reference sequence). This CDR3 has 13 residues. This chain's CDR3 is CASSLTTNTEAFF. Written as DNA, the CDR3 is TGTGCCAGCAGCTTAACAACGAACACTGAAGCTTTCTTT.

This chain joins TRBV28 and TRBJ1-2; 8 bases are a match to TRBD1. From germline, CDR1 is MDHEN and CDR2 SYDVKM. The CDR3 runs to 15 residues. V trimming: 6 bases; J trimming: 6 bases; junction bases outside the gene matches: 12. The CDR3 DNA reads as TGTGCCAGCAGCGCTTCAGGGGGCTTAAGGAATGGCTACACCTTC. It codes for CASSASGGLRNGYTF.

The V call is TRBV3-1 (or the pseudogene TRBV3-2), the J call TRBJ2-3; D is perhaps TRBD1 (6 bases). From germline, CDR1 is LGHDT and CDR2 YNNKEL (reference sequence). The CDR3 has 17 residues. Trimming cost V 1 base and J 0 bases, with 14 bases left between them. CDR3 DNA: TGTGCCAGCAGCCAAGTCATCAGGGACACAAGCACAGATACGCAGTATTTT. Amino acids: CASSQVIRDTSTDTQYF.

The V and J genes are TRBV27 and TRBJ1-1; tentatively, D is TRBD1 (6 bases). Trimming shortened V by 4 bases and J by 0 bases, and 12 bases separated the two germline ends. The CDR3 is made up of 15 amino acids. Germline V gene sequence: CDR1 MNHEY, CDR2 SMNVEV (reference sequence). CDR3 protein: CASSSLPGVNTEAFF. In DNA form, the CDR3 reads TGTGCCAGCAGTTCCCTCCCAGGGGTGAACACTGAAGCTTTCTTT.

This rearrangement joins TRBV14 to TRBJ2-2, with D possibly being TRBD1 (6 bases). The germline gives CDR1 SGHDN, CDR2 FVKESK. Between the trimmed V and J ends, which lost 4 bases and 6 bases, there was a span of 12 bases. The CDR3 contains 14 residues. The CDR3 region has the DNA TGTGCCAGCAGCCCTCGGACAGACGCCGGGGAGCTGTTTTTT. Its protein product is CASSPRTDAGELFF.

CDR3 amino acids: CASSTKTANTEAFF. For the CDR3, the DNA is TGTGCCAGCAGCACTAAGACAGCGAACACTGAAGCTTTCTTT. V usage is TRBV7-9 and J usage is TRBJ1-1, with D maybe TRBD1 (5 bases). The V gene lost 5 bases and the J gene lost 1 base, with 11 bases spanning the gap. This CDR3 region has 14 residues. Germline V gives CDR1 SEHNR, CDR2 FQNEAQ (reference sequence). The full variable domain, rest sourced from reference TRBV7-9 and TRBJ1-1, is DTGVSQNPRHKITKRGQNVTFRCDPISEHNRLYWYRQTLGQGPEFLTYFQNEAQLEKSRLLSDRFSAERPKGSFSTLEIQRTEQGDSAMYLCASSTKTANTEAFFGQGTRLTVV.

This sequence joins TRBV5-4 and TRBJ2-1; TRBD2 matches at 9 bases. Per germline, CDR1 SGHNT and CDR2 YYREEE (reference sequence). The CDR3 spans 15 residues. V lost 3 bases and J lost 6; bases outside the gene matches: 7. This CDR3 reads CASSSRLADGNEQFF. DNA of the CDR3: TGTGCCAGCAGCTCCCGACTAGCGGACGGCAATGAGCAGTTCTTC.

The rearrangement joins TRBV18 to TRBJ1-2; 10 bases agree with TRBD1. Germline V gene sequence: CDR1 KGHSH, CDR2 LQKENI. The CDR3 loop spans 16 amino acids. V shed 0 bases and J 2 bases; nucleotides not matched to a gene: 3. The CDR3 nucleotides read TGTGCCAGCTCACCACCGGGACAGGGGAAGAACTATGGCTACACCTTC. Its protein product is CASSPPGQGKNYGYTF.

The rearrangement joins TRBV6-4 to TRBJ2-2; a possible D gene is TRBD1 (7 bases). Trimming left V 2 bases short and J 0 bases short, with 10 bases between. Germline values: CDR1 MRHNA, CDR2 SNTAGT. The CDR3 consists of 16 residues. CDR3 in DNA: TGTGCCAGCAGTGACGGCGGGACAGCGAACACCGGGGAGCTGTTTTTT. Amino acids: CASSDGGTANTGELFF.

This chain links TRBV7-2 with TRBJ1-2; D unclear. There are 14 residues in the CDR3. Trimming removed 5 bases at V and 8 bases at J, with 18 bases between. In germline, CDR1 is SGHTA, CDR2 FQGNSA. The CDR3 sequence is CASSAFGSSRGYTF. CDR3 bases: TGTGCCAGCAGCGCCTTTGGGTCGAGCAGGGGCTACACCTTC.

The V and J genes are TRBV5-1 and TRBJ2-1; the match to TRBD2 covers 7 bases. The CDR3 has 14 residues. Germline CDR1 SGHRS, CDR2 YFSETQ. The trim removed 0 bases at V and 8 bases at J, leaving 5 bases unmatched. CDR3 sequence reads: CASSLVSGRDEQFF. Here the CDR3 DNA reads TGCGCCAGCAGCTTGGTATCTGGGAGGGATGAGCAGTTCTTC.

The J gene is TRBJ2-5, the V gene TRBV7-2; TRBD1 agrees at 8 bases. V shed 1 base and J 5 bases; nucleotides not matched to a gene: 6. The CDR3 extends over 15 amino acids. CDR1 and CDR2 (germline): SGHTA, FQGNSA. The CDR3 DNA is TGTGCCAGCAGCTTAGGCTTTCAGGGGGCCGAGACCCAGTACTTC. Translating it yields CASSLGFQGAETQYF.

In this sample, this clone turned up once. The chain has TRBV4-2 and TRBJ2-2; D unresolved. The CDR3 covers 17 residues. Trimming removed 0 bases from V and 0 bases from J, with 11 bases in between. Germline V gene lookup returns CDR1 LGHNA and CDR2 YNFKEQ. For the CDR3, the DNA is TGTGCCAGCAGCCAAGATCACGGAAGCGCGAACACCGGGGAGCTGTTTTTT. Amino acid sequence: CASSQDHGSANTGELFF.

The chain uses TRBV3-1 (or the pseudogene TRBV3-2) and TRBJ1-1; D gene ambiguous. CDR1 and CDR2 (germline): LGHDT, YNNKEL (reference sequence). The CDR3 contains 14 residues. Trimming took off 4 bases at V and 3 bases at J, with 12 bases between the two ends. In DNA form, the CDR3 reads TGTGCCAGCAGCCCAGCGGTCGGATACACTGAAGCTTTCTTT. This codes for CASSPAVGYTEAFF.

This chain uses TRBV11-2 with TRBJ2-7; 11 bases map to TRBD2. From germline, CDR1 is SGHAT and CDR2 FQNNGV. This CDR3 region has 16 residues. The ends lost 0 bases at V and 1 base at J; junction bases unmatched: 2. DNA of the CDR3: TGTGCCAGCAGCTTAGACCTAGCGGGAGGTTCCTACGAGCAGTACTTC. Residues: CASSLDLAGGSYEQYF.

As regards this clone: Additional DNA sequences in this sample encode the identical CDR3. The genes are TRBV28 and TRBJ2-7; TRBD1 aligns across 8 bases. The CDR3 runs 12 residues. The germline CDR1 and CDR2 sequences are MDHEN and SYDVKM. The trim removed 6 bases at V and 3 bases at J, leaving 1 base unmatched. CDR3: CASRTGGYEQYF. As DNA, the CDR3 is TGTGCCAGCAGAACAGGGGGCTACGAGCAGTACTTC.

The chain has TRBV28 and TRBJ2-4; TRBD1 aligns across 9 bases. V was clipped by 6 bases and J by 6 bases; unmatched bases: 6. CDR1 MDHEN and CDR2 SYDVKM come from the germline V gene. The CDR3 extends over 14 amino acids. The CDR3 loop reads CASSLGGQGNIQYF. Written as DNA, the CDR3 is TGTGCCAGCAGCCTAGGGGGACAGGGAAACATTCAGTACTTC.